The 21 T cell receptor beta chains presented below share a single source sample, sequenced in a study of OX40 agonist ivuxolimab in advanced cancers. Profiled with immunoSEQ multiplex PCR; TCRdb holds only in-frame clones, not every one. The table lists 45,000 to 60,000 clones, around four fifths of them singletons. The starting material was CD4+ or CD8+ T cells sorted from blood, obtained in a trial of the OX40 agonist ivuxolimab. Receptors originate from an adult with an advanced solid tumor such as melanoma, head and neck, liver or kidney cancer.

The CDR3, as DNA: TGTGCCAGTAGTATCACGGAGGAGGCCTACAATGAGCAGTTCTTC. The encoded protein is CASSITEEAYNEQFF. This chain uses TRBV19 with TRBJ2-1, with D possibly TRBD2 on 5 matching bases. This CDR3 is 15 amino acids long. With 3 bases removed from V and 2 bases from J, the gap between germline ends came to 11 bases. Germline V gives CDR1 LNHDA, CDR2 SQIVND (reference sequence).

This rearrangement joins TRBV27 to TRBJ2-7, with 10 bases lining up with TRBD1. Per the germline V gene, CDR1 is MNHEY and CDR2 is SMNVEV (reference sequence). The length of the CDR3 is 15 residues. V was clipped by 3 bases and J by 4 bases; unmatched bases: 6. CDR3 loop: CASSFSGQGIYEQYF. The CDR3 DNA follows: TGTGCCAGCAGTTTTTCGGGACAGGGGATATACGAGCAGTACTTC.

The CDR3 DNA reads as TGTGCCAGCAGCGTAGCTGGGCGGGGGCCCTACAATGAGCAGTTCTTC. This encodes CASSVAGRGPYNEQFF. V is TRBV9 and J is TRBJ2-1, with D possibly being TRBD2 (7 bases). CDR3 length equals 16 residues. Germline lookup yields CDR1 SGDLS and CDR2 YYNGEE. Trimming pared 0 bases from V and 2 bases from J, leaving 12 bases between.

The chain is built from TRBV7-9 and TRBJ1-5, with D perhaps matching TRBD1 (5 bases). CDR3 length equals 15 residues. V was cut by 3 bases and J by 5 bases, with 14 bases left in between. Germline CDR1 and CDR2: SEHNR and FQNEAQ (reference sequence). Written as DNA, the CDR3 is TGTGCCAGCAGCTTTGGCGGCAGGGCGGATCAGCCCCAGCATTTT. It specifies CASSFGGRADQPQHF.

This chain connects TRBV13 to TRBJ1-1; D might be TRBD1 (6 bases). The V gene's germline CDR1 is PRHDT and CDR2 FYEKMQ (reference sequence). Between the trimmed V and J ends, which lost 6 bases and 5 bases, there was a span of 10 bases. The CDR3 extends over 12 amino acids. CDR3 nucleotide sequence: TGTGCCAGCAGGGCAGGGGTTACTGAAGCTTTCTTT. Translating it yields CASRAGVTEAFF.

V usage is TRBV19 and J usage is TRBJ1-4; 12 positions match TRBD1. Germline loops: CDR1 LNHDA, CDR2 SQIVND (reference sequence). There are 15 residues in the CDR3. After removal of 1 base from V and 9 bases from J, the junction contained 3 bases not matched to a gene. This CDR3 reads CASSIAGTGGQKLFF. The DNA for the CDR3 is TGTGCCAGTAGTATAGCGGGGACAGGGGGCCAAAAACTGTTTTTT.

The rearrangement links TRBV27 to TRBJ1-5; 7 bases are shared with TRBD1. This CDR3 is 17 amino acids long. Trimming removed 3 bases from V and 6 bases from J; junction bases left unmatched: 14. Per germline, CDR1 MNHEY and CDR2 SMNVEV (reference sequence). The CDR3 spells CASSFIEEGAQSQPQHF. CDR3 DNA sequence: TGTGCCAGCAGTTTTATTGAGGAGGGGGCGCAGAGTCAGCCCCAGCATTTT.

The chain is built from TRBV27 and TRBJ1-5; D unclear. V was trimmed by 3 bases and J by 2 bases, leaving 8 bases between them. Germline V lookup: CDR1 MNHEY, CDR2 SMNVEV (reference sequence). The CDR3 has 14 amino acids. This chain's CDR3 is CASSLGSGNQPQHF. Written as DNA, the CDR3 is TGTGCCAGCAGTTTGGGCAGCGGCAATCAGCCCCAGCATTTT.

V usage is TRBV4-3 and J usage is TRBJ2-1; D is possibly TRBD1 or TRBD2 (5 bases each). Germline V gene data show CDR1 as LGHNA and CDR2 as YSLEER. This CDR3 has 15 amino acids. V was clipped by 0 bases and J by 7 bases, with 13 bases between them. Here the CDR3 reads CASSQDPRGMNEQFF. The CDR3 DNA follows: TGCGCCAGCAGCCAAGATCCCCGGGGCATGAATGAGCAGTTCTTC.

The table lists this clone with many counts. This chain joins TRBV7-3 and TRBJ1-5; D is uncertain. Germline V gene lookup returns CDR1 SGHTA and CDR2 FQGTGA. The CDR3 has 14 residues. V lost 2 bases and J 1 base, leaving 6 bases between the germline ends. CDR3 nucleotides: TGTGCCAGCAGCTTAGACATCAGCAATCAGCCCCAGCATTTT. Translating it yields CASSLDISNQPQHF.

The V and J genes are TRBV5-5 and TRBJ1-3; 7 bases align to TRBD1. Germline V gives CDR1 SGHKS, CDR2 YYEKEE (reference sequence). The CDR3 loop spans 15 amino acids. Trimming took 4 bases from V and 8 from J; bases not matched to a gene: 12. The DNA of the CDR3 is TGTGCCAGCAGCCATCTCGACAGGGTGGTGGACACCATATATTTT. It codes for CASSHLDRVVDTIYF. The whole variable domain, filled in from reference TRBV5-5 and TRBJ1-3, reads DAGVTQSPTHLIKTRGQQVTLRCSPISGHKSVSWYQQVLGQGPQFIFQYYEKEERGRGNFPDRFSARQFPNYSSELNVNALLLGDSALYLCASSHLDRVVDTIYFGEGSWLTVV.

The rearrangement links TRBV5-6 to TRBJ1-1; TRBD1 matches 7 bases. Germline V CDR1 and CDR2: SGHDT, YYEEEE. There are 15 residues in the CDR3. V lost 1 base to trimming and J lost 3 bases; unmatched junction nucleotides: 6. CDR3 protein: CASSLLAGGHTEAFF. For the CDR3, the DNA is TGTGCCAGCAGCTTGTTGGCAGGGGGACACACTGAAGCTTTCTTT.

The J gene is TRBJ1-5, the V gene TRBV4-1; 8 bases agree with TRBD1. Germline CDR1 is MGHRA and CDR2 is YSYEKL. Trimming removed 1 base from V and 0 bases from J; junction bases left unmatched: 8. The CDR3 consists of 18 residues. The CDR3, as DNA: TGCGCCAGCAGCCAAGGAACAGGGGGGCACTATAGCAATCAGCCCCAGCATTTT. Translated, it gives CASSQGTGGHYSNQPQHF.

The rearrangement uses TRBV14 and TRBJ2-7; 9 nucleotides align to TRBD2. CDR1 SGHDN and CDR2 FVKESK come from the germline V gene. This CDR3 has 15 amino acids. The V and J ends lost 1 base and 2 bases, in that order; junction bases with no gene match: 3. CDR3 nucleotide sequence: TGTGCCAGCAGCCAAGGAGGCGGGAGGGCCTACGAGCAGTACTTC. Encoded protein: CASSQGGGRAYEQYF. Combining the CDR3 with reference TRBV14 and TRBJ2-7 gives the whole variable domain EAGVTQFPSHSVIEKGQTVTLRCDPISGHDNLYWYRRVMGKEIKFLLHFVKESKQDESGMPNNRFLAERTGGTYSTLKVQPAELEDSGVYFCASSQGGGRAYEQYFGPGTRLTVT.

The rearrangement links TRBV25-1 to TRBJ2-7, with unresolved D. V lost 4 bases to trimming and J lost 4 bases, with 5 bases between them. The length of the CDR3 is 11 residues. CDR1 MGHDK and CDR2 SYGVNS come from the germline V gene. This chain's CDR3 is CASSGSYEQYF. CDR3 coding DNA: TGTGCCAGCAGTGGTAGTTACGAGCAGTACTTC.

The CDR3 nucleotides are TGTGCCAGCAGTTTATCAGGGGAGGGCTACGAGCAGTACTTC. This translates into CASSLSGEGYEQYF. The rearrangement links TRBV27 to TRBJ2-7, with TRBD2 identical over 7 bases. Germline CDR1 and CDR2: MNHEY and SMNVEV (reference sequence). V dropped 0 bases and J dropped 3; count of bases not matched to a gene: 2. The CDR3 runs to 14 residues.

The chain employs TRBV5-4 and TRBJ1-6, with D tentatively TRBD1 (6 bases). Germline lookup yields CDR1 SGHNT and CDR2 YYREEE (reference sequence). The CDR3 sequence is 14 residues long. Trimming shortened V by 7 bases and J by 5 bases, and 13 bases separated the two germline ends. The CDR3 nucleotides are TGTGCCAGCGGACAGTGGGGCCATAATTCACCCCTCCACTTT. Translating gives CASGQWGHNSPLHF.

This clone has only one observation. This chain uses TRBV5-6 with TRBJ2-1; 8 bases agree with TRBD2. Germline CDR1 and CDR2: SGHDT and YYEEEE. The CDR3 contains 17 residues. With V trimmed by 6 bases and J by 3 bases, 14 bases remained unmatched. CDR3 loop: CASTPGPLLADYNEQFF. CDR3 DNA sequence: TGTGCCAGCACTCCCGGACCGCTACTAGCGGACTACAATGAGCAGTTCTTC. The full variable domain, completed using reference TRBV5-6 and TRBJ2-1, is DAGVTQSPTHLIKTRGQQVTLRCSPKSGHDTVSWYQQALGQGPQFIFQYYEEEERQRGNFPDRFSGHQFPNYSSELNVNALLLGDSALYLCASTPGPLLADYNEQFFGPGTRLTVL.

CDR3: CASSLGLDTYGYTF. The CDR3 DNA reads as TGTGCCAGCAGTTTAGGGTTAGATACCTATGGCTACACCTTC. The rearrangement joins TRBV27 to TRBJ1-2, with unresolved D. V gave up 2 bases and J gave up 4 bases, with 11 bases separating them. The CDR3 has 14 residues. CDR1 and CDR2 (germline): MNHEY, SMNVEV (reference sequence).

V usage is TRBV4-1 and J usage is TRBJ1-6, with D possibly TRBD1 on 6 matching bases. Trimming took off 9 bases at V and 11 bases at J, with 14 bases between the two ends. Per the germline V gene, CDR1 is MGHRA and CDR2 is YSYEKL. The CDR3 is 12 amino acids. CDR3 DNA: TGCGCCAGTCAACATACAGGGACACCCCTCCACTTT. Its protein is CASQHTGTPLHF.

The rearrangement joins TRBV7-9 to TRBJ1-1; TRBD1 might be the D (5 bases). The CDR3 consists of 15 residues. Germline V lookup: CDR1 SEHNR, CDR2 FQNEAQ (reference sequence). Trimming took off 4 bases at V and 1 base at J, with 13 bases between the two ends. The CDR3 DNA follows: TGTGCCAGCAGCTCGGCAACCGGGGCGAACACTGAAGCTTTCTTT. Its protein product is CASSSATGANTEAFF.